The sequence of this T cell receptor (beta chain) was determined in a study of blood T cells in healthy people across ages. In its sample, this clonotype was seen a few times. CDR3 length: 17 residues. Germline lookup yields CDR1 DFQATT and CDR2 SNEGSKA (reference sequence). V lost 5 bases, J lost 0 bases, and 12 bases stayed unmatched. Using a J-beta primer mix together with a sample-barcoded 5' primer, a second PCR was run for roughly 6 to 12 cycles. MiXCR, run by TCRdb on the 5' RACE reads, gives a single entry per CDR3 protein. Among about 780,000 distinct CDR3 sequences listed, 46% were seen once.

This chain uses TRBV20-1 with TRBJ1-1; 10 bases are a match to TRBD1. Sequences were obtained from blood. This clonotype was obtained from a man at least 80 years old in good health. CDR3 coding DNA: TGCAGTGCTGGGGCGGACAGGGGGGATATCATGAACACTGAAGCTTTCTTT. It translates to CSAGADRGDIMNTEAFF.